A selection of T cell receptor beta chains follows, all from one sample in a study of patients and donors after allogeneic stem cell transplantation. Using its own MiXCR run on the RT-PCR reads, TCRdb lists one record per CDR3 protein. The data contain over 1,500 distinct CDR3 sequences, 12% to 15% of them singletons. Sequencing was carried out using blood, either unsorted or a sorted T cell fraction (not recorded which). These receptors all stem from a human donor who was either an allogeneic HSCT recipient or a stem cell or donor lymphocyte infusion donor (not recorded which). It is not recorded whose cells these are; they may come from a transplant donor. Each CDR3 is given without its conserved first and last residue. Fields, in order: clone size, J gene, V gene, CDR3 protein. Expanded clones are given a class, and other clones once, few, many or no size at all.

clone_size: large; j_call: TRBJ2-3; v_call: TRBV12-3/TRBV12-4; cdr3_aa: ASSLWTSGSTDTQY
clone_size: NA; j_call: TRBJ2-1; v_call: TRBV5-1; cdr3_aa: ASLGQGYNEQF
clone_size: few; j_call: TRBJ1-1; v_call: TRBV6-5; cdr3_aa: ASSYEGDTEAF
clone_size: NA; j_call: TRBJ1-4; v_call: TRBV7-2; cdr3_aa: ASSLGGGEKLF
clone_size: NA; j_call: TRBJ2-3; v_call: TRBV11-1; cdr3_aa: ASSGTASTDTQY
clone_size: large; j_call: TRBJ1-5; v_call: TRBV28; cdr3_aa: ASSLVQGEQPQH
clone_size: few; j_call: TRBJ1-1; v_call: TRBV30; cdr3_aa: RVGNTEAF
clone_size: few; j_call: TRBJ1-6; v_call: TRBV7-6; cdr3_aa: ASRDPRWNSPLH
clone_size: NA; j_call: TRBJ2-1; v_call: TRBV7-3; cdr3_aa: ATSTGRYNEQF
clone_size: medium-sized; j_call: TRBJ2-1; v_call: TRBV12-3/TRBV12-4; cdr3_aa: ASSPPNDNEQF
clone_size: few; j_call: TRBJ2-1; v_call: TRBV11-2; cdr3_aa: ASSLVGGYNEQF